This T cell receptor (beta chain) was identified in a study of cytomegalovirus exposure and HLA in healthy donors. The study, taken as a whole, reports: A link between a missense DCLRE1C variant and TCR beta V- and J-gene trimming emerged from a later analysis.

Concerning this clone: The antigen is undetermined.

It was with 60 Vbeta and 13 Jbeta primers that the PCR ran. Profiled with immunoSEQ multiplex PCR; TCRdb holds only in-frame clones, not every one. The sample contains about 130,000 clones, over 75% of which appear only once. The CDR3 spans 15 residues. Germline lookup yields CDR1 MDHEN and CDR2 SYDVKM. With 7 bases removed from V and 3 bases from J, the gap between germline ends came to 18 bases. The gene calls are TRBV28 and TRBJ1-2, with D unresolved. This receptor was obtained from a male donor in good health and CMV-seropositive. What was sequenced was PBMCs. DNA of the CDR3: TGTGCCAGCACCCCTTTTGGTTCAGGTCACTATGGCTACACCTTC. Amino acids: CASTPFGSGHYGYTF.